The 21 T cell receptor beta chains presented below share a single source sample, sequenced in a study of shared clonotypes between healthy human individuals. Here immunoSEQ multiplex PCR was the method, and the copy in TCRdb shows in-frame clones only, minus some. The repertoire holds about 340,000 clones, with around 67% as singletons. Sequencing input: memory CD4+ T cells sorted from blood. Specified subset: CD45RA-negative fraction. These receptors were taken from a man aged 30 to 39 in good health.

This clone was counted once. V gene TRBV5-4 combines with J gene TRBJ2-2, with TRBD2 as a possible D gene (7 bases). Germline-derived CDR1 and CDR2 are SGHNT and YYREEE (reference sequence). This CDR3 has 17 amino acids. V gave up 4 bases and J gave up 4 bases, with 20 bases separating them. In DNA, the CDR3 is TGTGCCAGCAGCCGGTGGGGGCGGGAGAGGGGCACCGGGGAGCTGTTTTTT. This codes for CASSRWGRERGTGELFF.

This chain's CDR3 is CASSSGWTEAFF. DNA for the CDR3: TGTGCCAGCAGTTCGGGTTGGACTGAAGCTTTCTTT. The V call is TRBV28, the J call TRBJ1-1, with no clear D. This CDR3 contains 12 residues. Trimming took off 4 bases at V and 5 bases at J, with 8 bases between the two ends. In germline, CDR1 is MDHEN, CDR2 SYDVKM.

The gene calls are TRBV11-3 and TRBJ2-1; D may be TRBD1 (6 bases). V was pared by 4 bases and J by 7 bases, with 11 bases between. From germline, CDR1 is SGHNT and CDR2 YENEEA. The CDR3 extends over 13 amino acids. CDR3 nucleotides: TGTGCCAGCAGCTCACAGGGTGTGAATGAGCAGTTCTTC. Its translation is CASSSQGVNEQFF.

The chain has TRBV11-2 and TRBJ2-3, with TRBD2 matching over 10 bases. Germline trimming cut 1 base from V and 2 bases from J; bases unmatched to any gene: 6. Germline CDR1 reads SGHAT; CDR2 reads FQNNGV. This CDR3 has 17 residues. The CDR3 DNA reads TGTGCCAGCAGCTTAGCCAGACTAGCGGGTTTCACAGATACGCAGTATTTT. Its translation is CASSLARLAGFTDTQYF.

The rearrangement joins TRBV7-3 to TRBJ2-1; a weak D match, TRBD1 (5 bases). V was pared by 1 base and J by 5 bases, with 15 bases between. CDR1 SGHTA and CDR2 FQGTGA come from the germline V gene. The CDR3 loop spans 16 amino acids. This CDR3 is CASSLRRQGWDNEQFF. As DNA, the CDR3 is TGTGCCAGCAGCTTAAGGCGGCAGGGTTGGGACAATGAGCAGTTCTTC.

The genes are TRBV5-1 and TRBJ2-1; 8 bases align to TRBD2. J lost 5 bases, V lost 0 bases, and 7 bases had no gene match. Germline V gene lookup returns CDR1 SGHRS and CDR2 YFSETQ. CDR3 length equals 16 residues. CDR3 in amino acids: CASSLATSGYNNEQFF. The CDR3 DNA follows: TGCGCCAGCAGCTTGGCCACTAGCGGCTATAACAATGAGCAGTTCTTC.

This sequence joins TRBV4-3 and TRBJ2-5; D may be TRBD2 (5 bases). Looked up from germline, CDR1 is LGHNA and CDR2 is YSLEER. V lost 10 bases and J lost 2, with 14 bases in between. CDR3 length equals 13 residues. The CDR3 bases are TGCGCCACAAGTACGGGATTACAAGAGACCCAGTACTTC. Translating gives CATSTGLQETQYF.

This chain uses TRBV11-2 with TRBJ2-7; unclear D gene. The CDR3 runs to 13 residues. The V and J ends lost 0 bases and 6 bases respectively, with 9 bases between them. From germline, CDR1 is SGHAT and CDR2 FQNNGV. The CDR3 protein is CASSLDVEGEQYF. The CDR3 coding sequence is TGTGCCAGCAGCTTAGATGTGGAAGGCGAGCAGTACTTC.

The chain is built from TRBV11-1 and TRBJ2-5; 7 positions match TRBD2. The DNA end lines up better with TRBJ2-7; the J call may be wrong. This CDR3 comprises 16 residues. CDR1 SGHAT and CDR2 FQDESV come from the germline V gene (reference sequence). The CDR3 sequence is CASSLGTGRPTYEQYF. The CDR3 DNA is TGTGCCAGCAGCTTAGGTACCGGGAGGCCTACCTACGAGCAGTACTTC.

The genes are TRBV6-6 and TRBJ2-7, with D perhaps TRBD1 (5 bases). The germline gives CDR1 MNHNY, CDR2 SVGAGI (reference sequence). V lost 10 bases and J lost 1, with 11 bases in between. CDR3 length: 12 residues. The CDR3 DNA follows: TGTGCCACAGGGCCCGGGTCCTACGAGCAGTACTTC. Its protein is CATGPGSYEQYF.

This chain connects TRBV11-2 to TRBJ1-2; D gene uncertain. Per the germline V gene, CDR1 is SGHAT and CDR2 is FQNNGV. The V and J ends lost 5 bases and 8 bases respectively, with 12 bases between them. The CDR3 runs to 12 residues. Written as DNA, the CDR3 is TGTGCCAGCAGCCCCGCGACCTGGGGCTACACCTTC. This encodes CASSPATWGYTF.

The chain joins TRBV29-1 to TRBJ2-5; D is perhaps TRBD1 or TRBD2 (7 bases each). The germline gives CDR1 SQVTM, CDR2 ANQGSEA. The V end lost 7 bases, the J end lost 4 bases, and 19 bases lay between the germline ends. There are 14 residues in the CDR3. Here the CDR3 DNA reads TGCAGCGCCCAGGGGGGGGTTTGGGTAGAGACCCAGTACTTC. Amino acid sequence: CSAQGGVWVETQYF.

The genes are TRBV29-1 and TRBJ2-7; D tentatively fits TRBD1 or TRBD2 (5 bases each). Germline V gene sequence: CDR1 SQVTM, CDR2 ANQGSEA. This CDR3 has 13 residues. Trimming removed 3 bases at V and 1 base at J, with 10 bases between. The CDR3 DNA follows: TGCAGCGTTGAGGGGGTGGGGTCCTACGAGCAGTACTTC. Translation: CSVEGVGSYEQYF.

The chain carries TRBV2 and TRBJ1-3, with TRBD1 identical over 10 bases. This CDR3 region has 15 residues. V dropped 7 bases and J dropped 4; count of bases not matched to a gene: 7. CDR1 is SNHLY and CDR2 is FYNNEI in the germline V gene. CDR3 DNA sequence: TGTGCCAGCACCTACGACAGGGGGCCCGGAAACACCATATATTTT. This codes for CASTYDRGPGNTIYF.

For the CDR3, the DNA is TGTGCCAGAAAAAAGGGATCGAGCACAGATACGCAGTATTTT. Its protein is CARKKGSSTDTQYF. The chain has TRBV19 and TRBJ2-3; no firm D call. Germline V gives CDR1 LNHDA, CDR2 SQIVND (reference sequence). This CDR3 spans 14 amino acids. V lost 9 bases and J 0 bases, leaving 13 bases between the germline ends.

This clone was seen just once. The CDR3 region is CASSSTSGSLSEQFF. The CDR3 coding sequence is TGTGCCAGCAGCTCGACTAGCGGGAGTTTGAGTGAGCAGTTCTTC. This chain links TRBV11-2 with TRBJ2-1, with TRBD2 identical over 12 bases. This CDR3 is 15 amino acids long. Losses at the gene ends were 4 bases for V and 9 bases for J; bases not matched to a gene: 7. Germline V CDR1 and CDR2: SGHAT, FQNNGV.

This chain's CDR3 is CASSQDEAGEGEQYF. The CDR3 bases are TGTGCCAGCAGCCAAGATGAGGCGGGAGAAGGGGAGCAGTACTTC. The V call is TRBV4-2, the J call TRBJ2-7, with 7 bases matching TRBD2. The CDR3 is 15 amino acids. V gave up 0 bases and J gave up 7 bases; unmatched junction bases: 9. The germline V gene encodes CDR1 LGHNA and CDR2 YNFKEQ.

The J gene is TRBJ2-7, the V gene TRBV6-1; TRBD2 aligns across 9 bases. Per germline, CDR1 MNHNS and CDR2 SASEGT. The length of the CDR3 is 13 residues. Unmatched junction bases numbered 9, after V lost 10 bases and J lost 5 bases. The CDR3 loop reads CATLDSGSHEQYF. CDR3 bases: TGTGCCACCTTGGATAGCGGGAGCCACGAGCAGTACTTC.

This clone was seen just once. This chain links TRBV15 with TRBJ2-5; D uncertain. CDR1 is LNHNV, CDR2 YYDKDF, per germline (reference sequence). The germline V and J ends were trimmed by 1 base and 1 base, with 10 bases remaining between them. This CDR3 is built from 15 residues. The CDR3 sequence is CATSRVVGSQETQYF. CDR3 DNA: TGTGCCACCAGCAGAGTGGTAGGTTCCCAAGAGACCCAGTACTTC.

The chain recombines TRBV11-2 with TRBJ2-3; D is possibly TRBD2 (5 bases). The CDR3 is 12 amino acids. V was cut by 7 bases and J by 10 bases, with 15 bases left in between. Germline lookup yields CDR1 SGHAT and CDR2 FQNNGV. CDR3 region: CASTPGLESQYF. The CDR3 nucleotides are TGTGCCAGCACCCCAGGACTCGAATCGCAGTATTTT.

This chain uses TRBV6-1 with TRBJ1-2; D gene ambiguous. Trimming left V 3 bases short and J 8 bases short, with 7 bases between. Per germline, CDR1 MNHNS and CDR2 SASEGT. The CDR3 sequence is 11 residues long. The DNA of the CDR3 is TGTGCCAGCAGTGACCAGGTCGGCTACACCTTC. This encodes CASSDQVGYTF.